Below are 16 T cell receptor beta chains sequenced from a single sample in a study of T cells in Graves' hyperthyroidism and ophthalmopathy. Researchers amplified the TCR beta CDR3 regions from RNA transcripts. Carried out on the TCR CDR3, a first-round RT-PCR used the HTBI primer set. MiXCR, applied by TCRdb to the multiplex PCR reads, yields one record per CDR3 protein. The repertoire holds under 450,000 distinct CDR3 sequences, 15% to 18% seen once, with about 14% in the top ten. Material: blood. The receptor source for this set is a young woman with Graves' hyperthyroidism.

The chain is built from TRBV19 and TRBJ2-7; 10 bases align to TRBD1. This CDR3 contains 13 residues. Looked up from germline, CDR1 is LNHDA and CDR2 is SQIVND (reference sequence). Trimming removed 8 bases from V and 3 bases from J; junction bases left unmatched: 4. The CDR3 is CASGTGVNYEQYF. The CDR3 DNA is TGTGCCAGTGGGACAGGGGTCAACTACGAGCAGTACTTC.

The chain recombines TRBV15 with TRBJ2-3; no firm D call. CDR3 length equals 13 residues. CDR1 LNHNV and CDR2 YYDKDF come from the germline V gene (reference sequence). V shed 8 bases and J shed 7 bases, with 16 bases lying between them. CDR3 DNA: TGTGCCACCGCCGGGTTCTTGGGGAATACGCAGTATTTT. It yields the protein CATAGFLGNTQYF.

Written as DNA, the CDR3 is TGTGCCAGCAGCCCCGCGGGCTTTGAGAGCAATCAGCCCCAGCATTTT. It encodes CASSPAGFESNQPQHF. V and J are TRBV5-5 and TRBJ1-5; D is unresolved. The V gene lost 4 bases and the J gene lost 1 base, with 15 bases spanning the gap. The CDR3 is 16 amino acids. Looked up from germline, CDR1 is SGHKS and CDR2 is YYEKEE (reference sequence).

The rearrangement links TRBV6-2 or TRBV6-3 to TRBJ2-5; 8 bases agree with TRBD2. V lost 5 bases and J lost 0; bases outside the gene matches: 5. The CDR3 spans 15 residues. Per germline, CDR1 MNHEY and CDR2 SVGEGT. This chain's CDR3 is CASSPGLGDQETQYF. The CDR3, as DNA: TGTGCCAGCAGTCCGGGACTAGGGGACCAAGAGACCCAGTACTTC.

V gene TRBV2 combines with J gene TRBJ1-2; D unclear. The germline gives CDR1 SNHLY, CDR2 FYNNEI. V was pared by 5 bases and J by 8 bases, with 15 bases between. The CDR3 contains 13 residues. The CDR3 spells CASSFSQLRGYTF. Here the CDR3 DNA reads TGTGCCAGCAGTTTTTCACAGCTGAGGGGCTACACCTTC. Combining the CDR3 with reference TRBV2 and TRBJ1-2 gives the whole variable domain EPEVTQTPSHQVTQMGQEVILRCVPISNHLYFYWYRQILGQKVEFLVSFYNNEISEKSEIFDDQFSVERPDGSNFTLKIRSTKLEDSAMYFCASSFSQLRGYTFGSGTRLTVV.

A few counts support this clonotype. Its ends do not fully match the called genes, so a read error is possible. The CDR3 region is CASPPSKTANNQPQHF. For the CDR3, the DNA is TGTGCCAGCCCACCATCAAAGACAGCAAACAATCAGCCCCAGCATTTT. This chain uses TRBV18 with TRBJ1-5; a possible D gene is TRBD1 (5 bases). The CDR3 totals 16 residues. Germline values: CDR1 KGHSH, CDR2 LQKENI.

This clonotype has at least ten counts. This CDR3 is CASSSRQGPRRTYEQYF. For the CDR3, the DNA is TGTGCCAGCAGCTCCCGACAGGGCCCACGGAGAACCTACGAGCAGTACTTC. The V gene is TRBV6-1, the J gene TRBJ2-7, with 7 bases aligning to TRBD1. V was clipped by 6 bases and J by 2 bases; unmatched bases: 16. Germline CDR1 and CDR2: MNHNS and SASEGT. CDR3 length equals 17 residues.

In this sample, this clonotype turned up many times. This chain uses TRBV9 with TRBJ2-1; D gene ambiguous. Germline CDR1 and CDR2: SGDLS and YYNGEE. The CDR3 covers 15 residues. Between the trimmed V and J ends, which lost 0 bases and 3 bases, there was a span of 10 bases. Here the CDR3 DNA reads TGTGCCAGCAGCGTAGAGTTGTCGCGCTACAATGAGCAGTTCTTC. Protein: CASSVELSRYNEQFF.

The V gene is TRBV6-1, the J gene TRBJ2-2; TRBD1 is a possible D gene (6 bases). The germline gives CDR1 MNHNS, CDR2 SASEGT. Trimming took off 8 bases at V and 2 bases at J, with 18 bases between the two ends. This CDR3 comprises 16 residues. The CDR3 nucleotides read TGTGCCAGCGCCGTACCTCGGGACAAAAACACCGGGGAGCTGTTTTTT. It is translated as CASAVPRDKNTGELFF.

The chain joins TRBV7-2 to TRBJ1-6; 7 nucleotides line up with TRBD1. Germline CDR1 SGHTA, CDR2 FQGNSA. This CDR3 comprises 16 residues. Trimming at V came to 4 bases and at J to 4 bases, leaving 7 bases not matched to a gene. In DNA, the CDR3 is TGTGCCAGCAGCTGGGGGACAGAACTATATAATTCACCCCTCCACTTT. This translates into CASSWGTELYNSPLHF.

There are many counts of this clonotype. The chain joins TRBV5-1 to TRBJ2-1, with TRBD2 identical over 8 bases. Unmatched junction bases numbered 5, after V lost 0 bases and J lost 6 bases. The CDR3 runs to 15 residues. CDR1 SGHRS and CDR2 YFSETQ come from the germline V gene. CDR3 DNA sequence: TGCGCCAGCAGCTTGGCAGTTAGCGGGATCAATGAGCAGTTCTTC. Amino acid sequence: CASSLAVSGINEQFF.

V usage is TRBV20-1 and J usage is TRBJ2-1; TRBD2 matches 14 bases. This CDR3 has 18 amino acids. CDR1 DFQATT and CDR2 SNEGSKA come from the germline V gene (reference sequence). V dropped 3 bases and J dropped 5; count of bases not matched to a gene: 12. CDR3 coding DNA: TGCAGTGCTAGCTTCGGACTAGCGGGGGGCTCCCCTAACAATGAGCAGTTCTTC. It yields the protein CSASFGLAGGSPNNEQFF.

The chain has TRBV2 and TRBJ1-6; D is uncertain. CDR3 length: 15 residues. CDR1 is SNHLY, CDR2 FYNNEI, per germline. Deletions cut 6 bases from V and 10 bases from J, with 19 bases between. CDR3 region: CASRAPGRERSPLHF. The CDR3, as DNA: TGTGCCAGCAGAGCCCCGGGGAGGGAACGATCACCCCTCCACTTT.

Only a few counts were recorded for this clonotype. CDR3 protein: CASSVAPEDEQYF. The CDR3 DNA reads as TGTGCCAGCAGCGTAGCACCAGAGGACGAGCAGTACTTC. V usage is TRBV9 and J usage is TRBJ2-7; D is unresolved. Germline V gives CDR1 SGDLS, CDR2 YYNGEE. Trimming left V 0 bases short and J 5 bases short, with 9 bases between. The CDR3 length is 13 residues.

The table lists this clonotype with many counts. The rearrangement joins TRBV20-1 to TRBJ2-5; 7 bases align to TRBD1. The J segment lost 5 bases and the V segment lost 7 bases, leaving 13 bases of the junction unmatched. Germline lookup yields CDR1 DFQATT and CDR2 SNEGSKA (reference sequence). The length of the CDR3 is 14 residues. The CDR3 nucleotides read TGCAGTGTTACAGGGGCTCCAAAATGGGAGACCCAGTACTTC. This sequence encodes CSVTGAPKWETQYF.

The chain couples TRBV6-1 to TRBJ2-7; 9 positions match TRBD2. The CDR3 loop spans 16 amino acids. With V trimmed by 4 bases and J by 0 bases, 7 bases remained unmatched. The germline gives CDR1 MNHNS, CDR2 SASEGT. The CDR3 DNA reads as TGTGCCAGCAGTGCACTAGCGGGCACGAGCTCCTACGAGCAGTACTTC. It encodes CASSALAGTSSYEQYF.